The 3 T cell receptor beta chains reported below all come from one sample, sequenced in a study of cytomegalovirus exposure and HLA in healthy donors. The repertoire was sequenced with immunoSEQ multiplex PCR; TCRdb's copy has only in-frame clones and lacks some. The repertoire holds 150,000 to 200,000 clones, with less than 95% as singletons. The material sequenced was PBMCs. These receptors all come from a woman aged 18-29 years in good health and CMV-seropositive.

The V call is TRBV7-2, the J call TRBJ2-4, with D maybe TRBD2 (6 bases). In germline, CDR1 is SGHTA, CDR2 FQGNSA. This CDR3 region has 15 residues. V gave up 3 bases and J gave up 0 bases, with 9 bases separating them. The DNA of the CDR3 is TGTGCCAGCAGCTTCTGGACTAAAGCCAAAAACATTCAGTACTTC. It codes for CASSFWTKAKNIQYF.

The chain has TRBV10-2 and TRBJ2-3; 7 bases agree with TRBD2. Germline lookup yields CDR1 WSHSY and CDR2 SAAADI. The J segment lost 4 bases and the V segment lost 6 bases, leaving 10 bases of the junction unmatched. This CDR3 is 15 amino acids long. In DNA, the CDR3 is TGCGCCAGCAGATCATGGCGGGGGATATCAGATACGCAGTATTTT. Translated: CASRSWRGISDTQYF.

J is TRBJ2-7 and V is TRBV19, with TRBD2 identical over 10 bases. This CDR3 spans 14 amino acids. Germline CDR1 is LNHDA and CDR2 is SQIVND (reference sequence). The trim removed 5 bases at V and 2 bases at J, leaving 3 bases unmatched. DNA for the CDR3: TGTGCCAGTAGTGCAGCGGGGGGGCCCTACGAGCAGTACTTC. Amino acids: CASSAAGGPYEQYF.